These 10 T cell receptor beta chains share one sample of origin, sequenced in a study of glioma-infiltrating T cells after dendritic cell vaccination. The method was immunoSEQ multiplex PCR; TCRdb's version includes in-frame clones alone and lacks a portion of them. The sample carries some 99,000 clones, more than 70% recorded once. As to time point: after dendritic cell vaccination, including at tumor progression/relapse. Sequenced here: blood, sampled after dendritic cell vaccination. These TCRs come from a human donor with glioblastoma.

The genes are TRBV2 and TRBJ2-1; 10 bases map to TRBD2. Trimming took 3 bases from V and 7 from J; bases not matched to a gene: 9. This CDR3 is 16 amino acids long. The germline CDR1 and CDR2 sequences are SNHLY and FYNNEI. The CDR3 bases are TGTGCCAGCAGTGATCTCGCCCAGCGGGAGGGGAATGAGCAGTTCTTC. Residues: CASSDLAQREGNEQFF.

In regard to this clone: A read error may produce the germline difference seen at one junction end. The chain employs TRBV7-9 and TRBJ2-5; 12 bases agree with TRBD2. This CDR3 is 14 amino acids long. Germline V lookup: CDR1 SEHNR, CDR2 FQNEAQ (reference sequence). The CDR3 sequence is CASSLAGGTETQYF. The CDR3 bases are TGTGCCAGCAGCCTAGCGGGGGGGACGGAGACCCAGTACTTC. Supplemented by reference TRBV7-9 and TRBJ2-5, the full variable domain reads DTGVSQNPRHKITKRGQNVTFRCDPISEHNRLYWYRQTLGQGPEFLTYFQNEAQLEKSRLLSDRFSAERPKGSFSTLEIQRTEQGDSAMYLCASSLAGGTETQYFGPGTRLLVL.

CDR3 sequence reads: CASSQDIGNTGELFF. The DNA of the CDR3 is TGCGCCAGCAGCCAAGATATCGGGAACACCGGGGAGCTGTTTTTT. The chain has TRBV4-1 and TRBJ2-2; D gene unclear. Between the trimmed V and J ends, which lost 0 bases and 1 base, there was a span of 6 bases. Germline V gene sequence: CDR1 MGHRA, CDR2 YSYEKL. This CDR3 is 15 amino acids long.

This clone was counted between two and nine times. V gene TRBV10-3 combines with J gene TRBJ2-7; 7 bases align to TRBD1. The CDR3 contains 13 residues. Unmatched junction bases numbered 10, after V lost 8 bases and J lost 6 bases. Per germline, CDR1 ENHRY and CDR2 SYGVKD. DNA for the CDR3: TGTGCCATCGGGAGACAGGGCTATAGCGAGCAGTACTTC. It specifies CAIGRQGYSEQYF.

This chain links TRBV10-3 with TRBJ1-5, with D possibly TRBD1 on 6 matching bases. Trimming took off 5 bases at V and 6 bases at J, with 11 bases between the two ends. Germline V gene data show CDR1 as ENHRY and CDR2 as SYGVKD. The CDR3 is 13 amino acids. CDR3 sequence: CAISTQGRQPQHF. The CDR3 DNA sequence: TGTGCCATCAGTACACAGGGCCGTCAGCCCCAGCATTTT.

The chain links TRBV9 to TRBJ2-5, with TRBD2 matching 8 bases. V was clipped by 4 bases and J by 3 bases; unmatched bases: 5. The CDR3 sequence is 14 residues long. Germline V gene data show CDR1 as SGDLS and CDR2 as YYNGEE. The CDR3: CASSYGGVEETQYF. The CDR3 DNA reads TGTGCCAGCAGCTACGGGGGGGTCGAAGAGACCCAGTACTTC.

The chain is built from TRBV6-5 and TRBJ1-3; possible D gene TRBD1, 6 bases. Deletions cut 5 bases from V and 0 bases from J, with 11 bases between. Germline CDR1 MNHEY, CDR2 SVGAGI. CDR3 length: 15 residues. The CDR3 protein is CASSRQGNSGNTIYF. The CDR3 coding sequence is TGTGCCAGCAGTCGCCAGGGGAACTCTGGAAACACCATATATTTT.

By sample share, this clone is medium-sized. V gene TRBV10-3 combines with J gene TRBJ1-5, with 11 bases that match TRBD1. V lost 6 bases, J lost 4 bases, and 2 bases stayed unmatched. This CDR3 is 14 amino acids long. The V gene's germline CDR1 is ENHRY and CDR2 SYGVKD. CDR3 in amino acids: CAISGTGGNQPQHF. DNA of the CDR3: TGTGCCATCAGCGGGACAGGGGGGAATCAGCCCCAGCATTTT.

The table lists this clone with a few counts. This chain uses TRBV25-1 with TRBJ2-5; the match to TRBD2 covers 11 bases. V lost 2 bases, J lost 5 bases, and 7 bases stayed unmatched. Germline CDR1 MGHDK, CDR2 SYGVNS. The CDR3 runs 16 residues. DNA of the CDR3: TGTGCCAGCAGTGAAGGGCTAGCGGGGGGTTTGGAGACCCAGTACTTC. Translated: CASSEGLAGGLETQYF.

The genes are TRBV11-2 and TRBJ2-7; a weak D match, TRBD2 (6 bases). In germline, CDR1 is SGHAT, CDR2 FQNNGV. CDR3 length: 15 residues. V shed 2 bases and J shed 4 bases, with 15 bases lying between them. CDR3 residues: CASSLLAGRGYEQYF. CDR3 DNA sequence: TGTGCCAGCAGCTTATTGGCAGGGCGGGGATACGAGCAGTACTTC. The full variable domain, its missing parts supplied by reference TRBV11-2 and TRBJ2-7, is EAGVAQSPRYKIIEKRQSVAFWCNPISGHATLYWYQQILGQGPKLLIQFQNNGVVDDSQLPKDRFSAERLKGVDSTLKIQPAKLEDSAVYLCASSLLAGRGYEQYFGPGTRLTVT.